Listed below are T cell receptor beta chains from one sample, sequenced in a study of OX40 agonist ivuxolimab in advanced cancers. The method was immunoSEQ multiplex PCR; TCRdb's version includes in-frame clones alone and lacks a portion of them. The sample consists of 65,000 to 100,000 clones, around 94% of them appearing once. Sequenced here: CD4+ or CD8+ T cells sorted from blood, sampled in a trial of the OX40 agonist ivuxolimab. Receptors originate from an adult with an advanced solid tumor such as melanoma, head and neck, liver or kidney cancer. CDR3s include the opening cysteine and the closing phenylalanine or tryptophan. The D gene is left open where the match is weak. Part of the rows lack a size; the others show once, few, many or a class for expanded clones.

TRBD1	TRBV27	-	TRBJ2-7	TGTGCCAGCAGTTGGGACAGGGGCACCTACGAGCAGTACTTC	CASSWDRGTYEQYF
-	TRBV6-5	-	TRBJ2-7	TGTGCCAGCAGCCCAACCGGGACGGAGCTCTACGAGCAGTACTTC	CASSPTGTELYEQYF
-	TRBV27	-	TRBJ1-6	TGTGCCAGCAGTTCCGACGGATCACCCCTCCACTTT	CASSSDGSPLHF
-	TRBV2	-	TRBJ2-3	TGTGCCAGCAGACTAGTTATAGATACGCAGTATTTT	CASRLVIDTQYF
-	TRBV7-9	-	TRBJ2-7	TGTGCCAGCAGCCCCGACTATTACGAGCAGTACTTC	CASSPDYYEQYF
-	TRBV6-5	-	TRBJ1-5	TGTGCCAGCAGCCCGGGGCCTTATAGCAATCAGCCCCAGCATTTT	CASSPGPYSNQPQHF
-	TRBV2	few	TRBJ1-2	TGTGCCAGCAGTGAGACAGGATCCTATGGCTACACCTTC	CASSETGSYGYTF
TRBD2	TRBV7-2	-	TRBJ2-7	TGTGCCAGCAGCTTAGGGCGGGGGTACTCCTACGAGCAGTACTTC	CASSLGRGYSYEQYF
TRBD1	TRBV11-3	-	TRBJ2-7	TGTGCCAGCAGCCCTAGGACAGGGGACCACGAGCAGTACTTC	CASSPRTGDHEQYF
-	TRBV29-1	few	TRBJ2-2	TGCAGCGTTGAGTCAGGGATGAACACCGGGGAGCTGTTTTTT	CSVESGMNTGELFF
TRBD2	TRBV19	-	TRBJ2-1	TGTGCCAGTAGTATAGATAACCTAGCGGGCTCCTACAATGAGCAGTTCTTC	CASSIDNLAGSYNEQFF
-	TRBV19	-	TRBJ2-7	TGTGCCAGTAGTATAACAATATCTTCCTACGAGCAGTACTTC	CASSITISSYEQYF
-	TRBV4-3	-	TRBJ1-2	TGCGCCAGCAGCCAAGAGAAGGGCAACTATGGCTACACCTTC	CASSQEKGNYGYTF
-	TRBV9	-	TRBJ2-7	TGTGCCAGCAGCGTAGGCGGGCAGGGTAGTTTCCCCGAGCAGTACTTC	CASSVGGQGSFPEQYF
TRBD1	TRBV27	-	TRBJ2-1	TGTGCCAGCAGCGGCGATCGGACAGGCTTAAACCCCTACAATGAGCAGTTCTTC	CASSGDRTGLNPYNEQFF
TRBD2	TRBV5-4	-	TRBJ2-2	TGTGCCAGCAGCTCTGGGGATAGCGGGATCATCGGGGAGCTGTTTTTT	CASSSGDSGIIGELFF
TRBD2	TRBV6-5	-	TRBJ2-7	TGTGCCAGCAGCGCCGGGACTAGCGTCGCCTACGAGCAGTACTTC	CASSAGTSVAYEQYF
TRBD1	TRBV7-3	-	TRBJ2-5	TGTGCCAGCAGTCCTACAGGGGCTGGGGAGACCCAGTACTTC	CASSPTGAGETQYF
-	TRBV4-2	-	TRBJ2-7	TGTGCCAGCAGCAGATCGGGAGGGACAGCGAACTACGAGCAGTACTTC	CASSRSGGTANYEQYF
-	TRBV4-3	-	TRBJ2-7	TGCGCCAGCAGCCAAGATCGGGGAAATCCCTACGAGCAGTACTTC	CASSQDRGNPYEQYF
TRBD2	TRBV11-1	-	TRBJ2-1	TGTGCCAGCAGCTTACCGGGAGGATACTACAATGAGCAGTTCTTC	CASSLPGGYYNEQFF
TRBD2	TRBV19	-	TRBJ2-3	TGTGCCAGTAGTTGGACTAGCGGGGCGCACGATACGCAGTATTTT	CASSWTSGAHDTQYF
TRBD1	TRBV7-9	once	TRBJ2-7	TGTGCCAGCAGCTTACTGGACAGGGCCGACGAGCAGTACTTC	CASSLLDRADEQYF
TRBD2	TRBV4-2	-	TRBJ2-1	TGTGCCAGCAGCGAAGCGGGAGGCAATGAGCAGTTCTTC	CASSEAGGNEQFF
TRBD1	TRBV27	-	TRBJ2-7	TGTGCCAGCAGTTTATCAGTGGACAGGACCTACGAGCAGTACTTC	CASSLSVDRTYEQYF
TRBD1	TRBV4-1	-	TRBJ1-1	TGCGCCAGCAGCCAAGGGACAGGGGGTATGAACACTGAAGCTTTCTTT	CASSQGTGGMNTEAFF
-	TRBV28	once	TRBJ2-1	TGTGCCAGCAGTCCACCCAGGGAGTCCTACAATGAGCAGTTCTTC	CASSPPRESYNEQFF
TRBD2	TRBV7-3	-	TRBJ2-7	TGTGCCAGCAGCTCCCCAGCGGGAGGGAACCACGAGCAGTACTTC	CASSSPAGGNHEQYF
TRBD1	TRBV2	-	TRBJ1-2	TGTGCCAGCAGTGTTGGCGACAGGGGGAACTATGGCTACACCTTC	CASSVGDRGNYGYTF
-	TRBV19	-	TRBJ1-2	TGTGCCAGTAGTCCCCGAGCTAACTATGGCTACACCTTC	CASSPRANYGYTF
-	TRBV28	-	TRBJ2-7	TGTGCCAGCAGTCTAGCTGGAGGGCCGCGGGAGCAGTACTTC	CASSLAGGPREQYF
TRBD1	TRBV12-5	-	TRBJ2-1	TGTGCTAGTGGTCGAGGGACAGGGCCCCACCCCAACAATGAGCAGTTCTTC	CASGRGTGPHPNNEQFF
-	TRBV10-2	-	TRBJ1-5	TGCGCCAGCAGTGGGCCCGAGGCCGTTAGCAATCAGCCCCAGCATTTT	CASSGPEAVSNQPQHF
-	TRBV27	-	TRBJ1-5	TGTGCCAGCAGTTTAATGGCAGGCATGAGCAATCAGCCCCAGCATTTT	CASSLMAGMSNQPQHF
-	TRBV25-1	-	TRBJ1-2	TGTGCCAGCAGTGATCCCGTCTCGGGAGGGAACTATGGCTACACCTTC	CASSDPVSGGNYGYTF
-	TRBV5-1	-	TRBJ1-4	TGCGCCAGCAGTTCGACACTGGATAATGAAAAACTGTTTTTT	CASSSTLDNEKLFF
TRBD1	TRBV7-9	-	TRBJ2-7	TGTGCCAGCAGCTTGGAGCTACAGGGGTGGGACTTC	CASSLELQGWDF
-	TRBV5-1	once	TRBJ2-7	TGCGCCAGCAGCTTGGGTCAAGGGCTCGAGCAGTACTTC	CASSLGQGLEQYF